This T cell receptor (beta chain) was identified in a study of blood T cells in healthy people across ages. Trimming cost V 5 bases and J 4 bases, with 19 bases left between them. The CDR3 length is 16 residues. Germline values: CDR1 SGHTA, CDR2 FQGNSA. Donors ranged from roughly 6 to 90 years old and were healthy Caucasians in Russia. A second PCR of roughly 7 to 11 cycles used a sample-barcoded 5' primer and a J-beta primer mix. TCRdb redid the calling of the 5' RACE reads with MiXCR, one entry per CDR3 protein. The table records 1.2 million to 1.5 million distinct CDR3 sequences, around 55% of them present only once. This clonotype has a handful of counts. The antigen remains undetermined. Study-wide points: PBMCs left unsorted prevented a conclusive naive versus antigen-experienced comparison.

This clonotype originated in a man younger than 35 in good health. The chain combines TRBV7-2 with TRBJ2-3, with a possible D match to TRBD2 (5 bases). Material: blood. In DNA form, the CDR3 reads TGTGCCAGCAGCGCCGGGTCGGTAGCGCTGGCAGATACGCAGTATTTT. This gives the protein CASSAGSVALADTQYF. Full variable domain (missing parts from reference TRBV7-2 and TRBJ2-3): GAGVSQSPSNKVTEKGKDVELRCDPISGHTALYWYRQSLGQGLEFLIYFQGNSAPDKSGLPSDRFSAERTGGSVSTLTIQRTQQEDSAVYLCASSAGSVALADTQYFGPGTRLTVL.